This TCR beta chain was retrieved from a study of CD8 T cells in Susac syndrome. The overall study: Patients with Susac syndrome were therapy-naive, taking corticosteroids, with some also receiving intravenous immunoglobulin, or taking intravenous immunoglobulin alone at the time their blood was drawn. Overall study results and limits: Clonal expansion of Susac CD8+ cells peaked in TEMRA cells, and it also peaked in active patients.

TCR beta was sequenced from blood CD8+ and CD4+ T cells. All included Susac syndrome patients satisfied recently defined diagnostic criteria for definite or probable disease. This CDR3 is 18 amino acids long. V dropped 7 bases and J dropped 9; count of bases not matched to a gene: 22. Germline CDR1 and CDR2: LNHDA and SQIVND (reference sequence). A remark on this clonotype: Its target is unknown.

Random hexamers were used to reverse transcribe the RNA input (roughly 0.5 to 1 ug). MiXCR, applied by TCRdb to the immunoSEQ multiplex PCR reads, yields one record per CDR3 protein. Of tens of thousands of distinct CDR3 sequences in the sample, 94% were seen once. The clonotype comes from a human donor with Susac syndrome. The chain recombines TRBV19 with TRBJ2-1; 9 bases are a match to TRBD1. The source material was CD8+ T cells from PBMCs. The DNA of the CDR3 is TGTGCCAGTAACCCCCCCCGTATACATTTACAGGGGGCTGGTGAGCAGTTCTTC. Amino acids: CASNPPRIHLQGAGEQFF.